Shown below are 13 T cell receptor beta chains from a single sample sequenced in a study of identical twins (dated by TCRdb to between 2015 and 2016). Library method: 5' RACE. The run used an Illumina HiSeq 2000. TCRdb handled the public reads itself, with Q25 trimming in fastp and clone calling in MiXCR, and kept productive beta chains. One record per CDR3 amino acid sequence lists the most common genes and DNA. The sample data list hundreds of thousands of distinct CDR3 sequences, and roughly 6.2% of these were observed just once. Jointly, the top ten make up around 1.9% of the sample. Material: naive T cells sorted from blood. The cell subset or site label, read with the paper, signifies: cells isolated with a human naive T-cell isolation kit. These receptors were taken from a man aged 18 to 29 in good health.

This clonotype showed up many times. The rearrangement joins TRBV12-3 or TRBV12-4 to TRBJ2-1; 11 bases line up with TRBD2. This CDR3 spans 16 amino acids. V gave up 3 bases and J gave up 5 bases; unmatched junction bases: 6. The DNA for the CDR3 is TGTGCCAGCAGTTTGGCTAGCGGGAGGTCGGACAATGAGCAGTTCTTC. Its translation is CASSLASGRSDNEQFF.

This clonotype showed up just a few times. The CDR3 region is CSAAGNNEQFF. DNA of the CDR3: TGCAGCGCCGCAGGAAACAATGAGCAGTTCTTC. The chain carries TRBV29-1 and TRBJ2-1; D is uncertain. The V gene's germline CDR1 is SQVTM and CDR2 ANQGSEA. V lost 7 bases, J lost 5 bases, and 9 bases lay in between. The CDR3 is 11 amino acids.

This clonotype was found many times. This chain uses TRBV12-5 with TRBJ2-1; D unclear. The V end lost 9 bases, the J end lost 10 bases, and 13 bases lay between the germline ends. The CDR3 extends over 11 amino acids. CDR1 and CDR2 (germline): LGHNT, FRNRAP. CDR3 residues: CASVENSEQFF. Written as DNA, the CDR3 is TGTGCTAGCGTGGAAAACTCGGAGCAGTTCTTC. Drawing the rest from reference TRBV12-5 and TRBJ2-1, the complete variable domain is DARVTQTPRHKVTEMGQEVTMRCQPILGHNTVFWYRQTMMQGLELLAYFRNRAPLDDSGMPKDRFSAEMPDATLATLKIQPSEPRDSAVYFCASVENSEQFFGPGTRLTVL.

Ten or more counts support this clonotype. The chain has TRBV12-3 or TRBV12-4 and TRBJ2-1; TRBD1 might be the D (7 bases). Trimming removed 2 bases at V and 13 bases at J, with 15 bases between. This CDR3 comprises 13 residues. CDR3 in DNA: TGTGCCAGCAGTTTATCAGGGGGGACGGCCCAGTTCTTC. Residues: CASSLSGGTAQFF.

CDR3 DNA sequence: TGCAGTGTGAGCCTCTCTGGGGCCAACGTCCTGACTTTC. Protein sequence: CSVSLSGANVLTF. This chain uses TRBV20-1 with TRBJ2-6, with unresolved D. V was cut by 7 bases and J by 0 bases, with 7 bases left in between. The CDR3 is 13 residues long. Germline CDR1 DFQATT, CDR2 SNEGSKA (reference sequence).

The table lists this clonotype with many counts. The chain's CDR3 is CATSRGRAWNTGELFF. CDR3 coding DNA: TGTGCCACCAGCAGAGGAAGGGCCTGGAACACCGGGGAGCTGTTTTTT. The chain carries TRBV15 and TRBJ2-2, with D uncertain. V lost 1 base and J 1 base, leaving 10 bases between the germline ends. The CDR3 spans 16 residues. The germline V gene has CDR1 LNHNV and CDR2 YYDKDF (reference sequence).

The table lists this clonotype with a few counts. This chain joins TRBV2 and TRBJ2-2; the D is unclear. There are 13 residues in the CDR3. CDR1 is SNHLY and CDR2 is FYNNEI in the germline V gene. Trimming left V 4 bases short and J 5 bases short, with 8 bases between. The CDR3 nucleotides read TGTGCCAGCAGTGCAGACTGGACCGGGGAGCTGTTTTTT. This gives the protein CASSADWTGELFF.

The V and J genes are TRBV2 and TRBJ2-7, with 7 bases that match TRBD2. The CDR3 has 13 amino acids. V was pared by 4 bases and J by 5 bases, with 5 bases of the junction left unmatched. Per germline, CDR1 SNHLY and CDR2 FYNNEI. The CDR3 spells CASSATTSNEQYV. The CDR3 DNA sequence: TGTGCCAGCAGTGCGACGACTAGCAACGAGCAGTACGTC.

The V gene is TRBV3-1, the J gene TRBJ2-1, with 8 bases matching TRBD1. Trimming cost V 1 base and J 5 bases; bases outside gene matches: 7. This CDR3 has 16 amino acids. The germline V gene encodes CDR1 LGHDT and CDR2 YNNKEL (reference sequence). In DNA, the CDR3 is TGTGCCAGCAGCCAAGGACTGCGGGACAGGAACAATGAGCAGTTCTTC. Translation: CASSQGLRDRNNEQFF.

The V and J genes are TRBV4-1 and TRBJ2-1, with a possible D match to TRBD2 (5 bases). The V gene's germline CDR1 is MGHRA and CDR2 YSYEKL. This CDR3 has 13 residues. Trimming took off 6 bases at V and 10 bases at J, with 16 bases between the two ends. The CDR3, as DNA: TGCGCCAGCAGTCGGCTAGCAAGGGAGGAGCAGTTCTTC. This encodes CASSRLAREEQFF.

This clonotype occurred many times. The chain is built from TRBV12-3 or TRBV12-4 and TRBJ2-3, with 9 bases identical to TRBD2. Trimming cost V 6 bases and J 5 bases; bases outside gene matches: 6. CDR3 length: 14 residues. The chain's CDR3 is CASSSSGMVDTQYF. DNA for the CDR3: TGTGCCAGCAGCTCTAGCGGGATGGTAGATACGCAGTATTTT.

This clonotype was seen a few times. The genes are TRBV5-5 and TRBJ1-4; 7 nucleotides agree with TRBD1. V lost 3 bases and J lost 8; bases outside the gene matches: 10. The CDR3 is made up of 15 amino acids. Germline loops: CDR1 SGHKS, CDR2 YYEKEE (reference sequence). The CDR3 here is CASSSTGQVDEKLFF. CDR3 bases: TGTGCCAGCAGCTCCACCGGACAGGTAGACGAAAAACTGTTTTTT. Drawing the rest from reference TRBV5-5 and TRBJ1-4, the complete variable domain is DAGVTQSPTHLIKTRGQQVTLRCSPISGHKSVSWYQQVLGQGPQFIFQYYEKEERGRGNFPDRFSARQFPNYSSELNVNALLLGDSALYLCASSSTGQVDEKLFFGSGTQLSVL.

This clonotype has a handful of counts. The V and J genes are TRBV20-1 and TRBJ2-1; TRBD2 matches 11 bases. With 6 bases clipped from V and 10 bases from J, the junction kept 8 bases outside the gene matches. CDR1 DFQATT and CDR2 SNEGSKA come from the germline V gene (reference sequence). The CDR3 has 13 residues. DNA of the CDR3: TGCAGTGCCACTAGCGGGAGTGTGGGCGAGCAGTTCTTC. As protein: CSATSGSVGEQFF.